The 7 T cell receptor beta chains presented below share a single source sample, sequenced in a study of shared clonotypes between healthy human individuals. Sequenced by immunoSEQ multiplex PCR; TCRdb stores in-frame clones only, minus some. Of about 460,000 clones in the sample, roughly four fifths were seen once. The sequenced sample consisted of PBMCs. The receptors shown here come from a woman between 40 and 55 years old in good health. Some clones in this sample may be carry-over from other donors' samples.

This sequence joins TRBV28 and TRBJ1-5; TRBD1 aligns across 9 bases. In germline, CDR1 is MDHEN, CDR2 SYDVKM. This CDR3 has 17 amino acids. V was pared by 4 bases and J by 2 bases, with 9 bases of the junction left unmatched. CDR3 residues: CASSSNGTGSGNQPQHF. DNA of the CDR3: TGTGCCAGCAGTTCCAACGGGACAGGGTCTGGCAATCAGCCCCAGCATTTT.

The rearrangement joins TRBV4-1 to TRBJ2-7; tentative D call: TRBD2 (5 bases). The CDR3 loop spans 15 amino acids. The V end was cut by 1 base, the J end by 0 bases, with 10 bases between. In germline, CDR1 is MGHRA, CDR2 YSYEKL. CDR3 region: CASSQASRISYEQYF. The CDR3, as DNA: TGCGCCAGCAGCCAAGCTAGCCGTATCTCCTACGAGCAGTACTTC.

J is TRBJ1-4 and V is TRBV2, with TRBD1 as a possible D gene (5 bases). V lost 8 bases to trimming and J lost 7 bases, with 17 bases between them. CDR1 and CDR2 (germline): SNHLY, FYNNEI. This CDR3 is 14 amino acids long. CDR3 amino acids: CASGSGPGGEKLFF. Written as DNA, the CDR3 is TGTGCCAGCGGTTCAGGGCCCGGGGGTGAAAAACTGTTTTTT.

This chain connects TRBV7-2 to TRBJ2-7; 15 positions match TRBD2. The J segment lost 6 bases and the V segment lost 2 bases, leaving 5 bases of the junction unmatched. In germline, CDR1 is SGHTA, CDR2 FQGNSA. The length of the CDR3 is 16 residues. In nucleotides, the CDR3 is TGTGCCAGCAGCTTATGGACTAGCGGGAGGGCGGGCGAGCAGTACTTC. Amino acid sequence: CASSLWTSGRAGEQYF.

The chain couples TRBV28 to TRBJ1-3, with TRBD1 as a possible D gene (5 bases). The CDR3 sequence is 14 residues long. Per germline, CDR1 MDHEN and CDR2 SYDVKM. With 2 bases removed from V and 8 bases from J, the gap between germline ends came to 13 bases. The CDR3 spells CASSLGGFGDTIYF. CDR3 nucleotide sequence: TGTGCCAGCAGTTTAGGGGGTTTTGGGGACACCATATATTTT.

This clone was recorded a few times. The chain is built from TRBV7-9 and TRBJ1-4; weak D call: TRBD1 (6 bases). Looked up from germline, CDR1 is SEHNR and CDR2 is FQNEAQ (reference sequence). V was clipped by 4 bases and J by 7 bases, with 13 bases between them. CDR3 length: 14 amino acids. The CDR3 here is CASSYTGNGEKLFF. The CDR3 nucleotides read TGTGCCAGCAGCTATACAGGGAACGGTGAAAAACTGTTTTTT.

A word on this clone: A read error may be the cause here, since a much bigger clone is one base away. V gene TRBV4-3 combines with J gene TRBJ2-3; 7 nucleotides agree with TRBD1. The DNA matches TRBJ1-5 better at its end, which makes the J call doubtful. CDR3 length: 17 amino acids. Looked up from germline, CDR1 is LGHNA and CDR2 is YSLEER. This CDR3 is CASSPGLAGEGTDTQHF. The CDR3 DNA reads TGCGCCAGCAGCCCGGGACTAGCGGGAGAGGGGACAGATACGCAGCATTTT.